This TCR beta chain stems from a study of T cell repertoires in cytomegalovirus infection. TCRdb ran MiXCR on the reads and lists one entry per CDR3 protein. This table holds 370,000 or so distinct CDR3 sequences, nearly 35% found once. The germline V gene has CDR1 ENHRY and CDR2 SYGVKD. The CDR3 sequence is 12 residues long. With 3 bases clipped from V and 9 bases from J, the junction kept 2 bases outside the gene matches. To note about this clonotype: Its target is not known.

The sequenced sample was cultured PBMCs, obtained from culture after CMV antigen stimulation. V usage is TRBV10-3 and J usage is TRBJ2-5; TRBD2 matches 9 bases. This receptor was taken from a human donor in good health (CMV status not recorded). Some clones in this sample may be carry-over from other donors' samples. For the CDR3, the DNA is TGTGCCATCAGTGAAAGCGGGAGGTCCCAGTACTTC. Protein sequence: CAISESGRSQYF.